This entry lists 14 T cell receptor beta chains sequenced from one sample in a study of T-cell reconstitution after alpha-beta-depleted transplantation in children. Unique molecular identifiers were used in preparing the TCRbeta library. Each CDR3 protein is one row after TCRdb ran MiXCR on the PCR reads. The sample records approximately 640,000 distinct CDR3 sequences, around 16% being singletons. The sequences come from PBMCs from the stem cell graft donor, collected from the stem cell graft. Source of these receptors: a human donor who donated a stem cell graft to a child with acute myeloid leukemia.

The chain employs TRBV5-1 and TRBJ2-3; 9 nucleotides line up with TRBD2. Germline lookup yields CDR1 SGHRS and CDR2 YFSETQ. The length of the CDR3 is 17 residues. V lost 0 bases, J lost 1 base, and 6 bases stayed unmatched. The CDR3 reads CASSLGVAGDRTDTQYF. For the CDR3, the DNA is TGCGCCAGCAGCTTGGGGGTAGCGGGGGACCGCACAGATACGCAGTATTTT.

This clonotype was counted only a few times. The gene calls are TRBV15 and TRBJ1-6; D is possibly TRBD1 (5 bases). The CDR3 has 14 residues. The germline V gene has CDR1 LNHNV and CDR2 YYDKDF (reference sequence). V lost 3 bases and J lost 7, with 10 bases in between. CDR3 nucleotides: TGTGCCACCAGCAGGGAGGGGAAGAATTCACCCCTCCACTTT. Its translation: CATSREGKNSPLHF.

In its sample, this clonotype was seen a few times. The chain couples TRBV28 to TRBJ2-7, with 8 bases lining up with TRBD2. The CDR3 loop spans 15 amino acids. V lost 4 bases and J lost 6; bases outside the gene matches: 11. CDR1 is MDHEN, CDR2 SYDVKM, per germline. CDR3 region: CASSSPGTSRREQYV. The DNA of the CDR3 is TGTGCCAGCAGTTCACCCGGGACTAGTAGGCGCGAGCAGTACGTC.

This rearrangement joins TRBV29-1 to TRBJ1-1; D is undetermined. The V gene's germline CDR1 is SQVTM and CDR2 ANQGSEA. This CDR3 contains 11 residues. The CDR3 reads CSTRLDTEAFF. The CDR3 coding sequence is TGCAGTACAAGACTGGACACTGAAGCTTTCTTT.

The chain has TRBV24-1 and TRBJ2-3; no reliable D call. Germline V lookup: CDR1 KGHDR, CDR2 SFDVKD. Trimming took off 7 bases at V and 7 bases at J, with 8 bases between the two ends. The CDR3 loop spans 11 amino acids. Here the CDR3 reads CATRAGNTQYF. The CDR3 DNA follows: TGTGCCACCAGGGCAGGTAATACGCAGTATTTT.

This chain links TRBV25-1 with TRBJ2-3; 12 bases map to TRBD2. Per the germline V gene, CDR1 is MGHDK and CDR2 is SYGVNS. The CDR3 totals 18 residues. J was trimmed by 3 bases and V by 2 bases; bases with no gene match: 9. The CDR3 DNA reads as TGTGCCAGCAGTGAAAGCTGGCGGACTAGCGGGGAAACAGATACGCAGTATTTT. Its protein product is CASSESWRTSGETDTQYF.

This clonotype was counted many times. V gene TRBV5-1 combines with J gene TRBJ2-1; 12 bases fit TRBD2. J gave up 5 bases and V 0 bases, and 3 bases lay outside the gene matches. The germline V gene encodes CDR1 SGHRS and CDR2 YFSETQ. The CDR3 is made up of 16 amino acids. CDR3 nucleotide sequence: TGCGCCAGCAGCTTGGTACTAGCGGGGGGCCACAATGAGCAGTTCTTC. It yields the protein CASSLVLAGGHNEQFF.

The table lists this clonotype with many counts. The chain has TRBV20-1 and TRBJ1-2; 7 nucleotides agree with TRBD1. V trimming: 6 bases; J trimming: 5 bases; junction bases outside the gene matches: 12. There are 14 residues in the CDR3. Germline lookup yields CDR1 DFQATT and CDR2 SNEGSKA (reference sequence). This CDR3 reads CSAGAVRGGYGYTF. DNA for the CDR3: TGCAGTGCCGGGGCGGTCAGGGGGGGATATGGCTACACCTTC.

This clonotype has at least ten counts. The genes are TRBV12-3 or TRBV12-4 and TRBJ2-6; D gene ambiguous. This CDR3 region has 13 residues. The V end lost 7 bases, the J end lost 2 bases, and 6 bases lay between the germline ends. This CDR3 is CASIRPGANVLTF. In nucleotides, the CDR3 is TGTGCCAGCATCCGGCCTGGGGCCAACGTCCTGACTTTC.

This rearrangement joins TRBV7-8 to TRBJ2-1; 7 nucleotides agree with TRBD2. The CDR3 has 15 residues. Germline CDR1 reads SGHVS; CDR2 reads FQNEAQ. J lost 4 bases, V lost 5 bases, and 8 bases had no gene match. Here the CDR3 DNA reads TGTGCCAGCAGCCATGGCGGGGGTGTATACAATGAGCAGTTCTTC. Translated: CASSHGGGVYNEQFF.

This clonotype was recorded many times. V and J are TRBV20-1 and TRBJ1-2; 7 bases align to TRBD1. CDR1 DFQATT and CDR2 SNEGSKA come from the germline V gene (reference sequence). Losses at the gene ends were 6 bases for V and 6 bases for J; bases not matched to a gene: 4. This CDR3 spans 11 amino acids. The CDR3 protein is CSARGGDGYTF. CDR3 DNA: TGCAGTGCCCGAGGGGGCGATGGCTACACCTTC.

This clonotype appeared many times. This chain links TRBV20-1 with TRBJ2-1; D remains unclear. Trimming cost V 7 bases and J 5 bases, with 6 bases left between them. Germline V gives CDR1 DFQATT, CDR2 SNEGSKA (reference sequence). The CDR3 length is 10 residues. CDR3 residues: CSDVDNEQFF. CDR3 coding DNA: TGCAGTGATGTTGACAATGAGCAGTTCTTC.

Ten or more counts support this clonotype. The V gene is TRBV20-1, the J gene TRBJ1-4; D gene unclear. Trimming left V 2 bases short and J 0 bases short, with 4 bases between. The CDR3 is 13 amino acids. Per germline, CDR1 DFQATT and CDR2 SNEGSKA (reference sequence). CDR3 coding DNA: TGCAGTGCTAGACGTGCAACTAATGAAAAACTGTTTTTT. Translation: CSARRATNEKLFF.

The chain joins TRBV20-1 to TRBJ2-7, with TRBD1 identical over 7 bases. The CDR3 is 15 residues long. Germline-derived CDR1 and CDR2 are DFQATT and SNEGSKA (reference sequence). Trimming took 3 bases from V and 1 from J; bases not matched to a gene: 9. The CDR3 spells CSASDSRGLSYEQYV. The CDR3 DNA reads as TGCAGTGCTAGTGACAGCAGGGGGTTATCCTACGAGCAGTACGTC.